The 27 T cell receptor beta chains below were found in one sample sequenced in a study of T cell responses to AZD1222 COVID-19 vaccine. Assay used: immunoSEQ multiplex PCR; TCRdb lists only in-frame clones, some missing. The table shows over 85,000 clones, with roughly 84% occurring only once. The sequencing used peripheral blood, collected on day 0 of AZD1222 vaccination. The receptors were sampled from an adult in good health.

The chain employs TRBV12-5 and TRBJ2-2, with D uncertain. This CDR3 is 16 amino acids long. V dropped 6 bases and J dropped 0 bases, with 14 bases sitting between them. Looked up from germline, CDR1 is LGHNT and CDR2 is FRNRAP. The CDR3 DNA is TGTGCTAGTGGGGGCCTGGCCGGCGCGAACACCGGGGAGCTGTTTTTT. Its translation is CASGGLAGANTGELFF.

Only one count was recorded for this clone. The rearrangement links TRBV27 to TRBJ2-5; D ambiguous. There are 13 residues in the CDR3. Germline CDR1 reads MNHEY; CDR2 reads SMNVEV (reference sequence). The ends were cut back, 2 bases at V and 7 bases at J, with 11 bases in the middle. The CDR3, as DNA: TGTGCCAGCAGTTTAGAGTTCCTAGGGACCCAGTACTTC. Translating gives CASSLEFLGTQYF.

This chain connects TRBV7-2 to TRBJ1-3; D unclear. The CDR3 extends over 13 amino acids. Trimming stripped 1 base from V and 8 bases from J, with 9 bases between. Germline-derived CDR1 and CDR2 are SGHTA and FQGNSA. The CDR3 reads CASSLGLIDTIYF. In DNA form, the CDR3 reads TGTGCCAGCAGCTTAGGATTAATTGACACCATATATTTT.

This chain joins TRBV7-8 and TRBJ1-1; D gene unclear. Germline CDR1 reads SGHVS; CDR2 reads FQNEAQ. The V gene lost 6 bases and the J gene lost 7 bases, with 15 bases spanning the gap. The CDR3 totals 13 residues. The CDR3 loop is CASSHLWRYEAFF. The CDR3 DNA follows: TGTGCCAGCAGTCACCTTTGGAGATATGAAGCTTTCTTT.

This sequence joins TRBV4-2 and TRBJ2-3; no clear D gene. The germline gives CDR1 LGHNA, CDR2 YNFKEQ. The ends were cut back, 0 bases at V and 2 bases at J, with 6 bases in the middle. The CDR3 loop spans 14 amino acids. In DNA form, the CDR3 reads TGTGCCAGCAGCCAAGAAGTTTCCACAGATACGCAGTATTTT. It translates to CASSQEVSTDTQYF.

The chain links TRBV3-1 (or the pseudogene TRBV3-2) to TRBJ1-2; D possibly corresponds to TRBD1 (5 bases). Germline-derived CDR1 and CDR2 are LGHDT and YNNKEL (reference sequence). There are 15 residues in the CDR3. The V end was cut by 0 bases, the J end by 3 bases, with 11 bases between. CDR3 amino acids: CASSQDRQGDYGYTF. CDR3 nucleotide sequence: TGTGCCAGCAGCCAAGATCGGCAGGGCGACTATGGCTACACCTTC.

This clone appeared once. J is TRBJ1-5 and V is TRBV27, with D unresolved. Germline CDR1 is MNHEY and CDR2 is SMNVEV (reference sequence). The germline V and J ends were trimmed by 10 bases and 10 bases, with 8 bases remaining between them. The CDR3 has 9 residues. The CDR3 here is CATGQPQHF. CDR3 DNA sequence: TGTGCCACCGGGCAACCCCAGCATTTT.

V gene TRBV5-5 combines with J gene TRBJ2-1; perhaps TRBD2 as D (6 bases). Trimming took off 0 bases at V and 10 bases at J, with 17 bases between the two ends. This CDR3 has 15 amino acids. In germline, CDR1 is SGHKS, CDR2 YYEKEE (reference sequence). Here the CDR3 DNA reads TGTGCCAGCAGCTTGGGCCTCGGGCGGGACCGGGAGCAGTTCTTC. This gives the protein CASSLGLGRDREQFF.

This chain connects TRBV5-6 to TRBJ2-7; D gene ambiguous. Germline V lookup: CDR1 SGHDT, CDR2 YYEEEE. There are 14 residues in the CDR3. The V end lost 0 bases, the J end lost 1 base, and 8 bases lay between the germline ends. CDR3 in DNA: TGTGCCAGCAGCTTGGTTGGGCGTTCCTACGAGCAGTACTTC. Translating gives CASSLVGRSYEQYF. Filled out from reference TRBV5-6 and TRBJ2-7, the complete variable domain reads DAGVTQSPTHLIKTRGQQVTLRCSPKSGHDTVSWYQQALGQGPQFIFQYYEEEERQRGNFPDRFSGHQFPNYSSELNVNALLLGDSALYLCASSLVGRSYEQYFGPGTRLTVT.

This chain uses TRBV7-9 with TRBJ1-2, with D maybe TRBD1 (6 bases). V lost 0 bases to trimming and J lost 8 bases, with 13 bases between them. The CDR3 has 14 amino acids. Germline V gene lookup returns CDR1 SEHNR and CDR2 FQNEAQ (reference sequence). The CDR3, as DNA: TGTGCCAGCAGCTTAGCGGCAGGGGCAGGGGGCTACACCTTC. It is translated as CASSLAAGAGGYTF. The full variable domain, in which reference TRBV7-9 and TRBJ1-2 provide the parts outside the CDR3, is DTGVSQNPRHKITKRGQNVTFRCDPISEHNRLYWYRQTLGQGPEFLTYFQNEAQLEKSRLLSDRFSAERPKGSFSTLEIQRTEQGDSAMYLCASSLAAGAGGYTFGSGTRLTVV.

The chain combines TRBV6-5 with TRBJ1-4, with D unclear. Per the germline V gene, CDR1 is MNHEY and CDR2 is SVGAGI. The CDR3 covers 14 residues. Trimming stripped 10 bases from V and 8 bases from J, with 20 bases between. The CDR3 DNA is TGTGCCACTTCCCTGTCCCACGCCAAGGAAAAACTGTTTTTT. This sequence encodes CATSLSHAKEKLFF.

This clone was recorded only once. This chain uses TRBV11-2 with TRBJ2-1, with 10 bases aligning to TRBD2. After removal of 1 base from V and 6 bases from J, the junction contained 9 bases not matched to a gene. The CDR3 spans 17 residues. Germline V gives CDR1 SGHAT, CDR2 FQNNGV. The CDR3 DNA sequence: TGTGCCAGCAGCTTAGCCAGCGGGGGGGCCAGAGGCAATGAGCAGTTCTTC. Amino acid sequence: CASSLASGGARGNEQFF.

The chain joins TRBV5-6 to TRBJ2-2; 9 bases line up with TRBD1. The germline CDR1 and CDR2 sequences are SGHDT and YYEEEE. V lost 1 base and J lost 7; bases outside the gene matches: 5. The CDR3 covers 15 residues. The CDR3 region has the DNA TGTGCCAGCAGCTTGTCGGGACAGGGAATCGGGGAGCTGTTTTTT. Translating gives CASSLSGQGIGELFF.

This chain links TRBV12-3 or TRBV12-4 with TRBJ1-2; TRBD1 agrees at 7 bases. CDR3 size: 12 residues. Unmatched junction bases numbered 2, after V lost 1 base and J lost 9 bases. The CDR3 coding sequence is TGTGCCAGCAGTTTAGGAGGGGGCAGCTACACCTTC. The encoded protein is CASSLGGGSYTF.

This rearrangement joins TRBV5-6 to TRBJ1-6, with TRBD1 as a possible D gene (5 bases). The CDR3 extends over 15 amino acids. Per germline, CDR1 SGHDT and CDR2 YYEEEE. Trimming left V 9 bases short and J 0 bases short, with 13 bases between. The CDR3 reads CATKRGSSYNSPLHF. The CDR3 DNA reads TGTGCCACGAAGCGGGGGAGCTCCTATAATTCACCCCTCCACTTT.

The chain joins TRBV6-5 to TRBJ2-7, with D unresolved. Trimming removed 9 bases from V and 5 bases from J, with 14 bases in between. CDR1 and CDR2 from the germline V gene are MNHEY and SVGAGI. The CDR3 runs to 12 residues. CDR3 region: CASIRTPHEQYF. The CDR3, as DNA: TGTGCCAGTATCAGGACCCCCCACGAGCAGTACTTC.

The chain combines TRBV2 with TRBJ1-2, with 10 bases matching TRBD1. The germline V gene encodes CDR1 SNHLY and CDR2 FYNNEI. Germline trimming cut 6 bases from V and 6 bases from J; bases unmatched to any gene: 4. The CDR3 covers 13 residues. The CDR3 sequence: CASRQGQGHGYTF. The CDR3 region has the DNA TGTGCCAGCAGACAGGGACAGGGGCATGGCTACACCTTC.

The chain carries TRBV13 and TRBJ1-1; 7 nucleotides match TRBD1. Germline loops: CDR1 PRHDT, CDR2 FYEKMQ (reference sequence). Germline trimming cut 4 bases from V and 4 bases from J; bases unmatched to any gene: 12. This CDR3 spans 16 amino acids. CDR3 amino acids: CASSSLGGRGSTEAFF. CDR3 sequence (DNA): TGTGCCAGCAGCTCCCTGGGTGGCAGGGGGTCCACTGAAGCTTTCTTT.

By frequency in the sample, this clone is medium-sized. The chain couples TRBV4-1 to TRBJ2-3; either TRBD1 or TRBD2 may supply D (6 bases each). V shed 0 bases and J shed 10 bases, with 11 bases lying between them. This CDR3 contains 13 residues. Germline assignment: CDR1 MGHRA and CDR2 YSYEKL. The chain's CDR3 is CASSQDRGPSQYF. The CDR3 DNA is TGCGCCAGCAGCCAAGATCGGGGGCCTTCGCAGTATTTT.

This clone occurred a few times. The chain recombines TRBV29-1 with TRBJ2-3; the D call may be TRBD1 or TRBD2 (5 bases each). The ends were cut back, 4 bases at V and 4 bases at J, with 21 bases in the middle. The CDR3 length is 16 residues. Germline values: CDR1 SQVTM, CDR2 ANQGSEA. The DNA of the CDR3 is TGCAGCGTTGGAGGTCTGATGGGGGAACGGGCAGATACGCAGTATTTT. Amino acid sequence: CSVGGLMGERADTQYF.

The V gene is TRBV29-1, the J gene TRBJ1-2; D uncertain. CDR1 and CDR2 (germline): SQVTM, ANQGSEA. V lost 3 bases and J 8 bases, leaving 19 bases between the germline ends. This CDR3 contains 14 residues. This CDR3 reads CSVEPLGLIKGYTF. DNA of the CDR3: TGCAGCGTTGAGCCCCTGGGCCTCATAAAGGGCTACACCTTC.

The count of this clone is one. The chain couples TRBV7-8 to TRBJ2-7; 8 bases agree with TRBD1. The V and J ends lost 5 bases and 6 bases, in that order; junction bases with no gene match: 9. CDR3 length: 14 amino acids. Germline V CDR1 and CDR2: SGHVS, FQNEAQ. The CDR3 reads CASSARQGLAEQYV. DNA for the CDR3: TGTGCCAGCAGCGCCAGACAGGGGTTGGCCGAGCAGTACGTC.

This chain connects TRBV18 to TRBJ1-6; maybe TRBD1 (6 bases). Looked up from germline, CDR1 is KGHSH and CDR2 is LQKENI. The V end lost 2 bases, the J end lost 6 bases, and 8 bases lay between the germline ends. This CDR3 comprises 14 residues. DNA for the CDR3: TGTGCCAGCTCACCAACAGGGACTAATTCACCCCTCCACTTT. Translated, it gives CASSPTGTNSPLHF.

CDR3 sequence: CAIRAGTGADTQYF. The CDR3 DNA is TGTGCCATCAGAGCCGGGACAGGGGCAGATACGCAGTATTTT. This chain joins TRBV10-3 and TRBJ2-3; TRBD1 matches 10 bases. V lost 6 bases to trimming and J lost 4 bases; unmatched junction nucleotides: 4. The CDR3 has 14 amino acids. The germline V gene encodes CDR1 ENHRY and CDR2 SYGVKD.

The gene calls are TRBV7-9 and TRBJ1-4; D gene unclear. Germline V gives CDR1 SEHNR, CDR2 FQNEAQ (reference sequence). The V and J ends lost 4 bases and 4 bases respectively, with 1 base between them. The CDR3 contains 11 residues. This CDR3 is CASSYNEKLFF. CDR3 nucleotides: TGTGCCAGCAGCTATAATGAAAAACTGTTTTTT.

Points on this clone: The germline gene is not matched at one end of the junction; a read error may be the cause. This sequence joins TRBV20-1 and TRBJ1-2, with D maybe TRBD1 (5 bases). The CDR3 loop spans 11 amino acids. Germline V gene lookup returns CDR1 DFQATT and CDR2 SNEGSKA (reference sequence). Written as DNA, the CDR3 is TGCAGTGCTAGGCGACAGAGTAGCCTCCTCTTC. It specifies CSARRQSSLLF.

The genes are TRBV18 and TRBJ1-5; D is uncertain. This CDR3 contains 13 residues. V dropped 2 bases and J dropped 5 bases, with 7 bases sitting between them. Germline CDR1 KGHSH, CDR2 LQKENI. The CDR3, as DNA: TGTGCCAGCTCACCAGGGTCGGATCAGCCCCAGCATTTT. It specifies CASSPGSDQPQHF.